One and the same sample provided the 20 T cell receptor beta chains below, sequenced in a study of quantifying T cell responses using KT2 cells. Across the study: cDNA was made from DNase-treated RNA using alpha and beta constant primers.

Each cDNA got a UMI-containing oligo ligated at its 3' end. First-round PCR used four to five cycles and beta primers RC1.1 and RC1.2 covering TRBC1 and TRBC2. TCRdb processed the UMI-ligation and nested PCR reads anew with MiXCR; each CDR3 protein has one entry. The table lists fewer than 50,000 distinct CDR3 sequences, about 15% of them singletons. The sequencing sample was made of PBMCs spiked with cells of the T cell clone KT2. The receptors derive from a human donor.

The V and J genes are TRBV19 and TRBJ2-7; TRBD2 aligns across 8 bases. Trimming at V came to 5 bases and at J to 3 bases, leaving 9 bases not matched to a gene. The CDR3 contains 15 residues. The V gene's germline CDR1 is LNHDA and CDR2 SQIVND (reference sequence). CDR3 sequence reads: CASSPEREFLYEQYF. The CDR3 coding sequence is TGTGCCAGTAGTCCCGAGCGGGAGTTTCTCTACGAGCAGTACTTC.

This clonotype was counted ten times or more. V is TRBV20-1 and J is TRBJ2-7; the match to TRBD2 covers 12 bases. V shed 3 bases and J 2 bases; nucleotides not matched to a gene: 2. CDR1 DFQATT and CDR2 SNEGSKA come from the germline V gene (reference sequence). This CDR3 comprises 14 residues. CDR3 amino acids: CSASASGGAYEQYF. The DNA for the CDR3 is TGCAGTGCTAGTGCTAGCGGGGGGGCCTACGAGCAGTACTTC.

CDR3 residues: CSARGTSVFANTGELFF. The CDR3, as DNA: TGCAGTGCTAGGGGGACTAGCGTTTTCGCGAACACCGGGGAGCTGTTTTTT. V and J are TRBV20-1 and TRBJ2-2; 10 bases agree with TRBD2. V lost 3 bases, J lost 0 bases, and 7 bases stayed unmatched. The CDR3 runs to 17 residues. Germline-derived CDR1 and CDR2 are DFQATT and SNEGSKA (reference sequence).

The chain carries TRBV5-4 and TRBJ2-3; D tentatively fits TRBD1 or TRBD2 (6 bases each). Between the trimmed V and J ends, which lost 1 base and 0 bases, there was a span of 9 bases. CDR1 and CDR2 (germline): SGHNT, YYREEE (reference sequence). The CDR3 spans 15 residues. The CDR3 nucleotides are TGTGCCAGCAGCTTGTGGGGGGCTAGCACAGATACGCAGTATTTT. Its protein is CASSLWGASTDTQYF.

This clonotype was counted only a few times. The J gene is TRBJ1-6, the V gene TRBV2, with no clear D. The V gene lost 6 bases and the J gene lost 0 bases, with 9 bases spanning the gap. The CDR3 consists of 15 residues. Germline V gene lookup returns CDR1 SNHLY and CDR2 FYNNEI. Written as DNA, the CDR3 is TGTGCCAGCAGCCCGGTCAGCTCCTATAATTCACCCCTCCACTTT. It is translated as CASSPVSSYNSPLHF.

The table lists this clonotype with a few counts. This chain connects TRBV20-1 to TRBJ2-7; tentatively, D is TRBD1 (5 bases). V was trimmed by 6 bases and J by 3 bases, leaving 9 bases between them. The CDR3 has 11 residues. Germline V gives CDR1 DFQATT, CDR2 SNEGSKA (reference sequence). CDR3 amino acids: CSAKDSYEQYF. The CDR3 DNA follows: TGCAGTGCAAAAGACAGCTACGAGCAGTACTTC.

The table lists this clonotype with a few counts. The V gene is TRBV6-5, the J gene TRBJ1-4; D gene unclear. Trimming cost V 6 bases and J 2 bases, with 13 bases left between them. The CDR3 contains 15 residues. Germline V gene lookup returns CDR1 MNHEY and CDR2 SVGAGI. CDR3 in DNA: TGTGCCAGCAGGGGAAGTGGACGGACTAATGAAAAACTGTTTTTT. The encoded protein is CASRGSGRTNEKLFF.

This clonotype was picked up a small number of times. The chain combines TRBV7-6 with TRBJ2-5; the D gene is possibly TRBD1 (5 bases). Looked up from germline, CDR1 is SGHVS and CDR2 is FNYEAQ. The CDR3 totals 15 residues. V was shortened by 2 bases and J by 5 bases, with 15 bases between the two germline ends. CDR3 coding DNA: TGTGCCAGCAGCTTAACCCCCCAGGCAGGGGAGACCCAGTACTTC. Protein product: CASSLTPQAGETQYF.

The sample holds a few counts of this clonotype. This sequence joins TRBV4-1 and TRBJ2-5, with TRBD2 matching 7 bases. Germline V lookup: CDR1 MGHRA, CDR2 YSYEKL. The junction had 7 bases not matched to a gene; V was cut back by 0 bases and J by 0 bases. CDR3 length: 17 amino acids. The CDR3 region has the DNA TGCGCCAGCAGCCAAGATCCTGCCGGGGGGTACCAAGAGACCCAGTACTTC. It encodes CASSQDPAGGYQETQYF.

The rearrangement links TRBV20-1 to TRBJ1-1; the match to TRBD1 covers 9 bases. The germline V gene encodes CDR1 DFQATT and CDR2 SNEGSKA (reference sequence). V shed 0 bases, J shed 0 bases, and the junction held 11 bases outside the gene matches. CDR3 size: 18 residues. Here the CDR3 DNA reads TGCAGTGCTAGAGACGAAGGGACAGGGTGGGCTATGAACACTGAAGCTTTCTTT. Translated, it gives CSARDEGTGWAMNTEAFF.

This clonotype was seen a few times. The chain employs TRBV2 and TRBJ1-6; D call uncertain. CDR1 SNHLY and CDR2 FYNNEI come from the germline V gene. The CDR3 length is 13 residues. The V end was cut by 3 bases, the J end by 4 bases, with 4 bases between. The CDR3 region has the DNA TGTGCCAGCAGTGAGCGGTATAATTCACCCCTCCACTTT. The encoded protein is CASSERYNSPLHF.

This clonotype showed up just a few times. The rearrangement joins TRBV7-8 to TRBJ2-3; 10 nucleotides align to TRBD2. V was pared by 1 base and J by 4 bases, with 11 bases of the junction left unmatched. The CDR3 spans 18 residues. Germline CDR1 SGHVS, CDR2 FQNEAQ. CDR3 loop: CASSLEGLAGDIADTQYF. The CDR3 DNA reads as TGTGCCAGCAGCTTAGAGGGGCTAGCGGGAGATATCGCAGATACGCAGTATTTT.

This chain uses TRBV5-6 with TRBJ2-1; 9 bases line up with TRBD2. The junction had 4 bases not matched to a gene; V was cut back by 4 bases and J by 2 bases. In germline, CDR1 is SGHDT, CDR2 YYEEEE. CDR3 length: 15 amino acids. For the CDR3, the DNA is TGTGCCAGCAGCCGACTAGCGGATACCTACAATGAGCAGTTCTTC. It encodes CASSRLADTYNEQFF.

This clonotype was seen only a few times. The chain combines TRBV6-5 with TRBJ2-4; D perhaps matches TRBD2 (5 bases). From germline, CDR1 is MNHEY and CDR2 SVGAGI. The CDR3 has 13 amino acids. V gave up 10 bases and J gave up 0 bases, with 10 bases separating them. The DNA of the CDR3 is TGTGCCACCTCCGCGGGAGCCAAAAACATTCAGTACTTC. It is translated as CATSAGAKNIQYF.

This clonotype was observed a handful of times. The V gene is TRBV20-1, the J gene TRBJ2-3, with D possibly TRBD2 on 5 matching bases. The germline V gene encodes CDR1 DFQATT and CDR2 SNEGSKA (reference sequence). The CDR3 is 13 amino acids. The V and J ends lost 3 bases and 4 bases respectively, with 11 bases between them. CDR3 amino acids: CSARALAADTQYF. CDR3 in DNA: TGCAGTGCTAGGGCGCTAGCAGCAGATACGCAGTATTTT.

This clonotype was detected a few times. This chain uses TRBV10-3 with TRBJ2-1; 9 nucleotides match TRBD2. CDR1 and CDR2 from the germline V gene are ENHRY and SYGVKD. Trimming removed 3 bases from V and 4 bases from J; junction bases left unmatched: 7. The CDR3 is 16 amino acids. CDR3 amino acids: CAISELPSGVYNEQFF. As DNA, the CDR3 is TGTGCCATCAGTGAACTTCCTAGCGGGGTTTACAATGAGCAGTTCTTC.

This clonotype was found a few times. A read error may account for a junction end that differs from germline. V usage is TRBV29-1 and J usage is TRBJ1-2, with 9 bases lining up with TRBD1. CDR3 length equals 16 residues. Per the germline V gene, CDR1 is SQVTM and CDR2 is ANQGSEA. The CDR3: CSAERDRAGEDYGYTF. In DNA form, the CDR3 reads TGCAGCGCTGAAAGGGACAGGGCTGGGGAAGACTATGGCTACACCTTC. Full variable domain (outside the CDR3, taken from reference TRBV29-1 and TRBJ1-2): SAVISQKPSRDICQRGTSLTIQCQVDSQVTMMFWYRQQPGQSLTLIATANQGSEATYESGFVIDKFPISRPNLTFSTLTVSNMSPEDSSIYLCSAERDRAGEDYGYTFGSGTRLTVV.

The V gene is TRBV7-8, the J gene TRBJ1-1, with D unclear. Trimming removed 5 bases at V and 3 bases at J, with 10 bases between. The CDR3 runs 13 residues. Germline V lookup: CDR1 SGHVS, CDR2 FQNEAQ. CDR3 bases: TGTGCCAGCAGCCACGGGGTAGACACTGAAGCTTTCTTT. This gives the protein CASSHGVDTEAFF.

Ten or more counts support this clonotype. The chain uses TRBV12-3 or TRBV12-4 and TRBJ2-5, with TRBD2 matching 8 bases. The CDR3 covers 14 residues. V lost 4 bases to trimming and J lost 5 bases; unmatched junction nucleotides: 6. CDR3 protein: CASSSSGGSETQYF. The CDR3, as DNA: TGTGCCAGCAGTTCCTCGGGAGGGAGCGAGACCCAGTACTTC.

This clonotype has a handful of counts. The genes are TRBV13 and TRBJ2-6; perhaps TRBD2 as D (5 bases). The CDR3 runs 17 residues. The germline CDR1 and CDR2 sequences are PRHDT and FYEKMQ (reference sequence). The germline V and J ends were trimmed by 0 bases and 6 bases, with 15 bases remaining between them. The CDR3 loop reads CASSLGYSVGAANVLTF. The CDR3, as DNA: TGTGCCAGCAGCTTAGGATACAGTGTGGGAGCGGCCAACGTCCTGACTTTC.